This T cell receptor (beta chain) was captured by sequencing in a study of OX40 agonist ivuxolimab in advanced cancers. Whole-study results and caveats: Expanded peripheral T cells had an undetermined antigen specificity.

Libraries were prepared by immunoSEQ multiplex PCR; TCRdb keeps only in-frame clonotypes and omits some of them. The repertoire holds tens of thousands of clones, 86% seen once, with about 1.2% in the top ten. Turning to this clone: Its target is unknown.

The CDR3 runs to 15 residues. Germline lookup yields CDR1 MNHEY and CDR2 SVGAGI. Trimming shortened V by 0 bases and J by 4 bases, and 10 bases separated the two germline ends. The clonotype originates from an adult with an advanced solid tumor such as melanoma, head and neck, liver or kidney cancer. The rearrangement joins TRBV6-5 to TRBJ1-5; D possibly corresponds to TRBD1 (5 bases). The source material was CD4+ or CD8+ T cells sorted from blood, sampled in a trial of the OX40 agonist ivuxolimab. The CDR3 reads CASSYSSDSNQPQHF. CDR3 nucleotide sequence: TGTGCCAGCAGTTACTCGTCCGACAGTAATCAGCCCCAGCATTTT.